The T cell receptor (beta chain) under discussion was sequenced for a study of cytomegalovirus exposure and HLA in healthy donors. Overall study findings and caveats: Among TCR beta chains, those listed as cytomegalovirus-associated numbered more than 150. Confirmation was obtained in vitro that a few CMV-associated chains are specific for CMV antigens. Reports credit the classifier with highly specific, highly sensitive diagnosis of cytomegalovirus status.

In the case of this clone: Antigen: not known.

Sequenced by immunoSEQ multiplex PCR; TCRdb stores in-frame clones only, minus some. The repertoire holds 160,000 or so clones, with 86% as singletons. Germline CDR1 reads MNHNY; CDR2 reads SVGAGI (reference sequence). With 7 bases removed from V and 4 bases from J, the gap between germline ends came to 5 bases. This CDR3 spans 11 amino acids. The donors formed part of the approximately 120-subject validation cohort, distinct from the roughly 660-subject first cohort. The sequence derives from a young man in good health and CMV-seropositive. Sequencing was carried out using PBMCs. The chain carries TRBV6-6 and TRBJ2-1; TRBD2 might be the D (5 bases). CDR3 sequence reads: CASTGYNEQFF. CDR3 DNA: TGTGCCAGCACGGGATACAATGAGCAGTTCTTC.